The 29 T cell receptor beta chains below come from one sample, sequenced in a study of T cells in localized non-small cell lung cancer. Only in-frame clones appear in the TCRdb table, and some are missing; sequencing was by immunoSEQ multiplex PCR. This sample has 39,000 or so clones; approximately 80% occur once, and the top ten carry about 8%. Sequencing used PBMCs, obtained before any cancer treatment. These receptors came from a man aged 40 to 69 with stage II lung adenocarcinoma.

The chain links TRBV28 to TRBJ2-5; TRBD2 matches at 7 bases. Trimming removed 5 bases from V and 11 bases from J; junction bases left unmatched: 17. This CDR3 comprises 15 residues. Germline CDR1 reads MDHEN; CDR2 reads SYDVKM. The DNA of the CDR3 is TGTGCCAGCAGTACTTCCGGCCTAGCGGTGTGGGAGCAGTACTTC. This codes for CASSTSGLAVWEQYF. Together with reference TRBV28 and TRBJ2-5, the CDR3 gives the full variable domain: DVKVTQSSRYLVKRTGEKVFLECVQDMDHENMFWYRQDPGLGLRLIYFSYDVKMKEKGDIPEGYSVSREKKERFSLILESASTNQTSMYLCASSTSGLAVWEQYFGPGTRLLVL.

The chain combines TRBV29-1 with TRBJ1-1, with D hard to call. Trimming shortened V by 3 bases and J by 10 bases, and 12 bases separated the two germline ends. The CDR3 covers 11 residues. Germline values: CDR1 SQVTM, CDR2 ANQGSEA. CDR3 protein: CSVDPRSGAFF. CDR3 sequence (DNA): TGCAGCGTTGACCCCCGGTCGGGAGCTTTCTTT.

The gene calls are TRBV19 and TRBJ1-2; possible D gene TRBD1, 5 bases. This CDR3 spans 13 amino acids. Germline assignment: CDR1 LNHDA and CDR2 SQIVND (reference sequence). Deletions cut 7 bases from V and 8 bases from J, with 17 bases between. The CDR3 loop is CASTPEGYGGYTF. As DNA, the CDR3 is TGTGCCAGTACCCCCGAGGGGTACGGCGGCTACACCTTC.

The gene calls are TRBV28 and TRBJ1-6, with D tentatively TRBD1 (5 bases). The germline V gene encodes CDR1 MDHEN and CDR2 SYDVKM. Deletions cut 10 bases from V and 2 bases from J, with 15 bases between. CDR3 size: 15 residues. The CDR3 coding sequence is TGTGCCACCCTCAGGCGGGGGGCCTATAATTCACCCCTCCACTTT. Encoded protein: CATLRRGAYNSPLHF.

V gene TRBV2 combines with J gene TRBJ1-2, with 7 positions matching TRBD1. After removal of 4 bases from V and 4 bases from J, the junction contained 6 bases not matched to a gene. Looked up from germline, CDR1 is SNHLY and CDR2 is FYNNEI. CDR3 size: 14 residues. CDR3 DNA: TGTGCCAGCAGTGGGGGACAGAGCCTCTATGGCTACACCTTC. Translating gives CASSGGQSLYGYTF. Looking up the rest from reference TRBV2 and TRBJ1-2 gives the full variable domain: EPEVTQTPSHQVTQMGQEVILRCVPISNHLYFYWYRQILGQKVEFLVSFYNNEISEKSEIFDDQFSVERPDGSNFTLKIRSTKLEDSAMYFCASSGGQSLYGYTFGSGTRLTVV.

This rearrangement joins TRBV15 to TRBJ2-2, with D possibly matching TRBD2 (6 bases). V was pared by 1 base and J by 7 bases, with 16 bases between. CDR3 length: 16 residues. Per the germline V gene, CDR1 is LNHNV and CDR2 is YYDKDF (reference sequence). The CDR3, as DNA: TGTGCCACCAGCAGAGGAGTTACTGGGGGAGGCGGGGAGCTGTTTTTT. It encodes CATSRGVTGGGGELFF. The entire variable domain, with the rest obtained from reference TRBV15 and TRBJ2-2, is as follows: DAMVIQNPRYQVTQFGKPVTLSCSQTLNHNVMYWYQQKSSQAPKLLFHYYDKDFNNEADTPDNFQSRRPNTSFCFLDIRSPGLGDTAMYLCATSRGVTGGGGELFFGEGSRLTVL.

This chain uses TRBV9 with TRBJ2-7; D gene unclear. CDR1 and CDR2 (germline): SGDLS, YYNGEE. Trimming took off 0 bases at V and 0 bases at J, with 10 bases between the two ends. The CDR3 is 15 residues long. The CDR3 is CASSVGSVPSYEQYF. The CDR3 DNA reads as TGTGCCAGCAGCGTAGGTTCAGTTCCCTCCTACGAGCAGTACTTC. Full variable domain (rest looked up from reference TRBV9 and TRBJ2-7): DSGVTQTPKHLITATGQRVTLRCSPRSGDLSVYWYQQSLDQGLQFLIQYYNGEERAKGNILERFSAQQFPDLHSELNLSSLELGDSALYFCASSVGSVPSYEQYFGPGTRLTVT.

The chain joins TRBV15 to TRBJ2-1, with D tentatively TRBD1 (6 bases). This CDR3 contains 15 residues. From germline, CDR1 is LNHNV and CDR2 YYDKDF (reference sequence). The V gene lost 1 base and the J gene lost 3 bases, with 10 bases spanning the gap. DNA for the CDR3: TGTGCCACCAGCAGAGTGGTGGACAGCTACAATGAGCAGTTCTTC. Translation: CATSRVVDSYNEQFF.

The genes are TRBV5-1 and TRBJ2-1, with TRBD1 identical over 7 bases. After removal of 0 bases from V and 9 bases from J, the junction contained 12 bases not matched to a gene. Germline V lookup: CDR1 SGHRS, CDR2 YFSETQ. This CDR3 region has 16 residues. The CDR3 nucleotides read TGCGCCAGCAGCTTGGTCGCGACAGGGAAGGGCGGTGAGCAGTTCTTC. It is translated as CASSLVATGKGGEQFF.

CDR3 in amino acids: CASSDRTGVNSPLHF. CDR3 coding DNA: TGTGCCAGCAGCGATCGGACAGGAGTAAATTCACCCCTCCACTTT. The rearrangement links TRBV5-5 to TRBJ1-6; 7 bases are a match to TRBD1. The germline gives CDR1 SGHKS, CDR2 YYEKEE (reference sequence). The V gene end was trimmed by 4 bases and the J gene end by 7 bases; junction bases not matched to a gene: 8. The CDR3 is made up of 15 amino acids.

The V gene is TRBV7-2, the J gene TRBJ1-3, with D unresolved. This CDR3 has 14 amino acids. Germline V CDR1 and CDR2: SGHTA, FQGNSA. Trimming took off 2 bases at V and 2 bases at J, with 7 bases between the two ends. The CDR3 DNA is TGTGCCAGCAGCTTATTACGGACTGGAAACACCATATATTTT. Translation gives CASSLLRTGNTIYF.

The V and J genes are TRBV5-5 and TRBJ2-3; no firm D call. V was trimmed by 5 bases and J by 2 bases, leaving 15 bases between them. Germline CDR1 reads SGHKS; CDR2 reads YYEKEE (reference sequence). The CDR3 has 15 amino acids. The CDR3 loop reads CASRNGASNTDTQYF. The CDR3 DNA reads as TGTGCCAGCAGAAACGGTGCCTCCAACACAGATACGCAGTATTTT.

The rearrangement uses TRBV5-1 and TRBJ1-2; D is uncertain. Germline V gives CDR1 SGHRS, CDR2 YFSETQ. V lost 0 bases and J 2 bases, leaving 5 bases between the germline ends. CDR3 length: 13 amino acids. CDR3 in DNA: TGCGCCAGCAGCTTGGACGGAAACTATGGCTACACCTTC. This encodes CASSLDGNYGYTF.

The CDR3: CASSGLAGVREQYF. As DNA, the CDR3 is TGTGCCAGCAGCGGACTAGCGGGAGTGAGGGAGCAGTACTTC. The chain recombines TRBV5-6 with TRBJ2-7; 13 bases agree with TRBD2. The trim removed 4 bases at V and 7 bases at J, leaving 5 bases unmatched. The germline gives CDR1 SGHDT, CDR2 YYEEEE. The CDR3 spans 14 residues.

The chain is built from TRBV19 and TRBJ1-2, with D possibly TRBD1 on 6 matching bases. V lost 5 bases to trimming and J lost 7 bases, with 14 bases between them. CDR3 length: 13 amino acids. Germline CDR1 reads LNHDA; CDR2 reads SQIVND (reference sequence). In DNA, the CDR3 is TGTGCCAGTAGTTCCGTAAACAGGGCTGGCTACACCTTC. As protein: CASSSVNRAGYTF.

This clone was counted a few times. The rearrangement joins TRBV20-1 to TRBJ2-1, with D unresolved. V was pared by 7 bases and J by 5 bases, with 9 bases between. CDR3 size: 11 residues. Per the germline V gene, CDR1 is DFQATT and CDR2 is SNEGSKA (reference sequence). The CDR3 protein is CSVRTDNEQFF. For the CDR3, the DNA is TGCAGTGTTAGGACCGACAATGAGCAGTTCTTC.

The rearrangement joins TRBV6-1 to TRBJ2-7; unclear D gene. Trimming stripped 2 bases from V and 3 bases from J, with 8 bases between. The germline CDR1 and CDR2 sequences are MNHNS and SASEGT. The CDR3 contains 13 residues. CDR3 in DNA: TGTGCCAGCAGTGAACGGATGGGCTACGAGCAGTACTTC. This translates into CASSERMGYEQYF.

V is TRBV6-5 and J is TRBJ1-4; 7 positions agree with TRBD1. This CDR3 is 14 amino acids long. CDR1 and CDR2 from the germline V gene are MNHEY and SVGAGI. With V trimmed by 6 bases and J by 7 bases, 8 bases remained unmatched. DNA of the CDR3: TGTGCCAGCAGCAACAGGGGAGGGTTTGAAAAACTGTTTTTT. This sequence encodes CASSNRGGFEKLFF.

The V and J genes are TRBV5-4 and TRBJ2-5; 8 positions match TRBD2. The ends lost 3 bases at V and 1 base at J; junction bases unmatched: 11. Germline V gene sequence: CDR1 SGHNT, CDR2 YYREEE (reference sequence). The CDR3 sequence is 17 residues long. The CDR3 loop is CASSYIRGGSAQETQYF. The DNA for the CDR3 is TGTGCCAGCAGCTACATTCGCGGGGGGAGTGCCCAAGAGACCCAGTACTTC.

CDR3 nucleotide sequence: TGTGCCAGCTCCCCGGGTCTTCTTCAAGGCGGGGAGCTGTTTTTT. Translation: CASSPGLLQGGELFF. The rearrangement links TRBV18 to TRBJ2-2; D gene unclear. Trimming stripped 6 bases from V and 7 bases from J, with 18 bases between. The CDR3 runs 15 residues. CDR1 KGHSH and CDR2 LQKENI come from the germline V gene.

The rearrangement uses TRBV7-2 and TRBJ2-7, with D perhaps TRBD1 or TRBD2 (5 bases each). Germline V gives CDR1 SGHTA, CDR2 FQGNSA. The CDR3 is 13 residues long. The germline V and J ends were trimmed by 5 bases and 6 bases, with 14 bases remaining between them. For the CDR3, the DNA is TGTGCCAGCAGCCGGGACGGCTTTCCCGAGCAGTACTTC. The encoded protein is CASSRDGFPEQYF.

The CDR3 DNA reads as TGTGCCAGCAGCTTGGCAGGGTCAAGGTCAGATACGCAGTATTTT. Translated, it gives CASSLAGSRSDTQYF. The rearrangement links TRBV5-8 to TRBJ2-3; the D gene is possibly TRBD1 (5 bases). CDR3 size: 15 residues. CDR1 and CDR2 (germline): SGHTS, YDEGEE. Deletions cut 0 bases from V and 4 bases from J, with 12 bases between.

The rearrangement links TRBV6-5 to TRBJ1-1; unclear D gene. CDR1 is MNHEY, CDR2 SVGAGI, per germline. The length of the CDR3 is 15 residues. Deletions cut 6 bases from V and 1 base from J, with 15 bases between. CDR3 protein: CASRPREGSNTEAFF. The CDR3 DNA reads TGTGCCAGCAGGCCCCGGGAAGGATCGAACACTGAAGCTTTCTTT.

The chain employs TRBV7-3 and TRBJ2-3; TRBD1 or TRBD2 may be the D gene (6 bases each). Deletions cut 2 bases from V and 5 bases from J, with 11 bases between. CDR1 and CDR2 (germline): SGHTA, FQGTGA. The CDR3 is 14 amino acids. The CDR3 sequence is CASSLWGAEDTQYF. The CDR3 bases are TGTGCCAGCAGCTTATGGGGGGCTGAAGATACGCAGTATTTT.

This clone was seen a few times. The chain is built from TRBV10-3 and TRBJ2-6, with a tentative D call TRBD1 (6 bases). CDR3 size: 15 residues. Trimming pared 8 bases from V and 0 bases from J, leaving 11 bases between. Germline lookup yields CDR1 ENHRY and CDR2 SYGVKD. CDR3 nucleotide sequence: TGTGCCATCGGGACACTAAGCTCTGGGGCCAACGTCCTGACTTTC. Its protein product is CAIGTLSSGANVLTF.

In its sample, this clone was seen once. This chain joins TRBV10-3 and TRBJ2-1; 13 bases agree with TRBD2. The CDR3 contains 16 residues. V lost 3 bases and J lost 8; bases outside the gene matches: 7. CDR1 ENHRY and CDR2 SYGVKD come from the germline V gene. CDR3 coding DNA: TGTGCCATCAGTGATCCGACTAGCGGGGGGCCCGATGAGCAGTTCTTC. This translates into CAISDPTSGGPDEQFF.

CDR3 coding DNA: TGTGCCAGCAGCCAAGGGCTAGCGGTGATCTACGAGCAGTACTTC. It codes for CASSQGLAVIYEQYF. This rearrangement joins TRBV14 to TRBJ2-5; 7 bases are a match to TRBD2. The end of the DNA is better explained by TRBJ2-7, so the J call may be wrong. CDR3 length equals 15 residues. Per the germline V gene, CDR1 is SGHDN and CDR2 is FVKESK.

The V gene is TRBV5-1, the J gene TRBJ2-2; TRBD1 agrees at 8 bases. After removal of 6 bases from V and 7 bases from J, the junction contained 11 bases not matched to a gene. The CDR3 is 15 amino acids. Germline CDR1 reads SGHRS; CDR2 reads YFSETQ. CDR3 residues: CASKNQDRDHGELFF. CDR3 DNA sequence: TGCGCCAGCAAGAATCAGGACAGGGATCACGGGGAGCTGTTTTTT.

The chain carries TRBV7-2 and TRBJ2-2, with D unresolved. Germline V CDR1 and CDR2: SGHTA, FQGNSA. V lost 4 bases and J lost 0, with 12 bases in between. The CDR3 runs to 16 residues. Written as DNA, the CDR3 is TGTGCCAGCAGCTCCCGACCGTGGGCGAACACCGGGGAGCTGTTTTTT. It translates to CASSSRPWANTGELFF.